The sequence of this TCR beta chain was determined in a study of shared clonotypes between healthy human individuals. Germline assignment: CDR1 MNHEY and CDR2 SVGAGI. V lost 5 bases and J lost 5; bases outside the gene matches: 5. The CDR3 length is 14 residues. TCRdb's table, derived via immunoSEQ multiplex PCR, lists solely in-frame clones and lacks some. The data hold over a million clones, with roughly 74% observed a single time. The chain is built from TRBV6-5 and TRBJ1-5; 8 bases fit TRBD1. The sequenced sample was memory CD4+ T cells from PBMCs. Subset meaning: CD45RA-negative fraction. This sequence originates from a man younger than 30 in good health. Some clones in this sample may be carry-over from other donors' samples. CDR3 amino acids: CASSAQGVYQPQHF. The CDR3 region has the DNA TGTGCCAGCAGTGCACAGGGGGTTTATCAGCCCCAGCATTTT.